This entry describes one T cell receptor (beta chain). This CDR3 has 15 residues. With 5 bases removed from V and 6 bases from J, the gap between germline ends came to 18 bases. Germline CDR1 reads PRHDT; CDR2 reads FYEKMQ (reference sequence). This record belongs to a study of cytomegalovirus exposure and HLA in healthy donors. The PCR made use of 60 Vbeta and 13 Jbeta primers. TCRdb's copy holds only in-frame clones and misses some; the assay was immunoSEQ multiplex PCR. The profile shows about 190,000 clones, about four fifths of them singletons. There were likely unrecorded immune exposures, though donors were nominally healthy when sampled.

V is TRBV13 and J is TRBJ2-3, with a weak D call TRBD2 (7 bases). The source of this sequence is a man younger than 30 in good health and CMV-seronegative. Sequenced input: PBMCs. This CDR3 is CASSPRGALLDTQYF. The CDR3 coding sequence is TGTGCCAGCAGCCCCCGGGGGGCCCTCTTGGATACGCAGTATTTT.